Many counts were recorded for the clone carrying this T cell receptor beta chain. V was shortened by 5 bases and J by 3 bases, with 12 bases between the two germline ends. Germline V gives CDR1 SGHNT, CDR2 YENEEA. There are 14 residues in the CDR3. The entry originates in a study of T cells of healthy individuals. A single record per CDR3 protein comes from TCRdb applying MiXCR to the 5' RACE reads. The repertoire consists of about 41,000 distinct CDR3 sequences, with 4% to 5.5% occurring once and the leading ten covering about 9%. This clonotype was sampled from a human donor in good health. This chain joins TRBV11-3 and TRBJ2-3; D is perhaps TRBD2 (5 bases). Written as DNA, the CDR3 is TGTGCCAGCAGCCCCGCCCCGGGGACAGATACGCAGTATTTT. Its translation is CASSPAPGTDTQYF.